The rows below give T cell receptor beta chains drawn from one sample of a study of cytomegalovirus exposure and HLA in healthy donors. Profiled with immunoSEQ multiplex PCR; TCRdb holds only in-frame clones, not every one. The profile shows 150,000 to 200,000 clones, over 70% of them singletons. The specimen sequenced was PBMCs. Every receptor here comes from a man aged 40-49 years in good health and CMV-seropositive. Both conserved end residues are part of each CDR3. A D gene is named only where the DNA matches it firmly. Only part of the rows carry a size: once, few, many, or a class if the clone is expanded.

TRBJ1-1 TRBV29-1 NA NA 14 TGCAGCGTAACGAGGGGGGGCTCGGGCACTGAAGCTTTCTTT CSVTRGGSGTEAFF
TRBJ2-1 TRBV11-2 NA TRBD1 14 TGTGCCAGCATCCGGACAGGGAGCTACAATGAGCAGTTCTTC CASIRTGSYNEQFF
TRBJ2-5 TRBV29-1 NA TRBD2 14 TGCAGCGTCCTTCAGCGGGAAGAACAAGAGGCCCAGTACTTC CSVLQREEQEAQYF
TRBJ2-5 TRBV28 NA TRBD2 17 TGTGCCAGCAGTCTCCAAAGGACTAGCGGAATCCAAGAGACCCAGTACTTC CASSLQRTSGIQETQYF
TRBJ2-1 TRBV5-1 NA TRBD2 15 TGCGCCAGCAGCCCAACTGCGGGAGGCTACAATGAGCAGTTCTTC CASSPTAGGYNEQFF
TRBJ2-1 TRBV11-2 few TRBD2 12 TGTGCCAGCAGCTTGGGACTAGGGGAGCAGTTCTTC CASSLGLGEQFF
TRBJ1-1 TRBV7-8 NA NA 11 TGTGCCAGCAGCTTAGGGACAGAAGCTTTCTTT CASSLGTEAFF
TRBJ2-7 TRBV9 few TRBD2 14 TGTGCCAGCAGCGCGGGGGGTGTCTCCTACGAGCAGTACTTC CASSAGGVSYEQYF
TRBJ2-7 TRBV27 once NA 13 TGTGCCAGCAGTTATTACCCGGGATACGAGCAGTACTTC CASSYYPGYEQYF
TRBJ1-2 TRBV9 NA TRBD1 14 TGTGCCAGCAGCTCAGGGACAGGGGGCGGTGGCTACACCTTC CASSSGTGGGGYTF
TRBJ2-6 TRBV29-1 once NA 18 TGCAGCGTTGAAAAGCCGCGGCAGAAAAGCTCTGGGGCCAACGGCCTGACTTTC CSVEKPRQKSSGANGLTF
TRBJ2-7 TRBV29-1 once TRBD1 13 TGCAGCGTCTCGGGACAGGGGGCGGACGAGCAGTACTTC CSVSGQGADEQYF
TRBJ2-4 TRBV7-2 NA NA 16 TGTGCCAGCAGCTTCCCCCAGGGCCTAGCCAAAAACATTCAGTACTTC CASSFPQGLAKNIQYF
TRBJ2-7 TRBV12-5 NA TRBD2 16 TGTGCTAGTGGTTTTCGGACCGGGACTAGCGGCCTCGAGCAGTACTTC CASGFRTGTSGLEQYF
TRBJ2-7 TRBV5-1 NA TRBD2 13 TGCGCCAGCAGCGCGGGGGTAACCTACGAGCAGTACTTC CASSAGVTYEQYF
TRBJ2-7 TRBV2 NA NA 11 TGTGCCAGCAGTGAACTTTACGAGCAGTACTTC CASSELYEQYF
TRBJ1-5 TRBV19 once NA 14 TGTGCCAGTAGTTCCGGGTCTAGCAATCAGCCCCAGCATTTT CASSSGSSNQPQHF
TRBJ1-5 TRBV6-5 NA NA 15 TGTGCCAGCAGTTACTCAGGGGAGGGCAATCAGCCCCAGCATTTT CASSYSGEGNQPQHF
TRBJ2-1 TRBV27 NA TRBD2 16 TGTGCCAGCAGGAATAGCGGGACCCTCTCCTACAATGAGCAGTTCTTC CASRNSGTLSYNEQFF
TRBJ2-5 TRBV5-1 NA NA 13 TGCGCCAGCAGCCTAAACAGGGAGCAGACCCAGTACTTC CASSLNREQTQYF